This TCR beta chain was retrieved from a study of OX40 agonist ivuxolimab in advanced cancers. Study-level background: Earlier treatment with anti-PD-1, anti-PD-L1 or anti-CTLA-4 was permitted, and 35% to 45% had received some. Study-wide results and caveats: CD4+ T cells averaged fewer expanded clones than CD8+ T cells. Among the least clonally expanded were partial responders at 0.1-3.0 mg/kg.

About this clone: Its specificity is unknown.

The repertoire was sequenced with immunoSEQ multiplex PCR; TCRdb's copy has only in-frame clones and lacks some. The profile covers 70,000 to 85,000 clones, with about 90% appearing a single time and under 1.5% taken by the ten largest. From germline, CDR1 is MDHEN and CDR2 SYDVKM. Trimming took 6 bases from V and 5 from J; bases not matched to a gene: 6. The CDR3 loop spans 16 amino acids. The chain employs TRBV28 and TRBJ2-2, with 13 bases identical to TRBD2. This sequence originates from an adult with an advanced solid tumor such as melanoma, head and neck, liver or kidney cancer. The sequencing used CD4+ or CD8+ T cells sorted from blood, collected in a trial of the OX40 agonist ivuxolimab. CDR3 loop: CASRPTSGGFTGELFF. CDR3 sequence (DNA): TGTGCCAGCAGGCCGACTAGCGGGGGGTTTACCGGGGAGCTGTTTTTT.